This T cell receptor (beta chain) was sequenced in a study of early T cells in non-severe SARS-CoV-2 infection. The wider study: Sequencing used unsorted whole-blood bulk RNA, so chains lack pairing.

The length of the CDR3 is 12 residues. V lost 5 bases and J 8 bases, leaving 10 bases between the germline ends. Germline CDR1 and CDR2: MDHEN and SYDVKM. Individual cDNA molecules received unique molecular identifiers. TCRdb re-derived calls from the 5' RACE reads in MiXCR, one entry per CDR3 protein. The repertoire holds about 52,000 distinct CDR3 sequences, with 6% to 7% as singletons. Study-level results: VDJdb matching, biased toward anti-spike CD8 responses, missed private and CD4 specificities.

Many counts were recorded for this clonotype. What it binds is unknown. What was sequenced was whole blood. The chain carries TRBV28 and TRBJ2-1; tentatively, D is TRBD2 (6 bases). This receptor was obtained from an adult who was a healthcare worker with PCR-confirmed SARS-CoV-2 infection or an uninfected control (not recorded which). In DNA form, the CDR3 reads TGTGCCAGCAGTCCCTGGGGGGATGAGCAGTTCTTC. Protein product: CASSPWGDEQFF.